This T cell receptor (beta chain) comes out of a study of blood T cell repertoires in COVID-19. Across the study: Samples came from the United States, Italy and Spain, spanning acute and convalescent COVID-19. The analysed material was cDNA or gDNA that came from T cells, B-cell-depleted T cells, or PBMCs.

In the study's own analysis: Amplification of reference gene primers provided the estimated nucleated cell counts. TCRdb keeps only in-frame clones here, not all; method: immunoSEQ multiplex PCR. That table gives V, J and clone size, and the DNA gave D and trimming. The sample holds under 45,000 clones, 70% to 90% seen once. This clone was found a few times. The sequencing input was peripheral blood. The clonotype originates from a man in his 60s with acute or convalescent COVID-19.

This CDR3 is CASSYIAGMNTEAFF. The CDR3 coding sequence is TGTGCCAGCAGTTATATCGCAGGGATGAACACTGAAGCTTTCTTT. V and J are TRBV6-6 and TRBJ1-1; D is perhaps TRBD1 (5 bases). The CDR3 is 15 residues long. The germline V and J ends were trimmed by 3 bases and 0 bases, with 11 bases remaining between them. Germline-derived CDR1 and CDR2 are MNHNY and SVGAGI (reference sequence).